Each of the 32 T cell receptor beta chains below was sequenced from the same sample in a study of cytotoxic CD8 clonotypes in ibrutinib-treated CLL (dated by TCRdb to about 2021). The label giving this sample's time point can be read as: roughly 2 years on ibrutinib. Library construction relied on the immunoSEQ multiplex PCR assay. TCRdb retrieved this table from immuneACCESS and kept in-frame rearrangements only. Not all clones are present; in checked studies, unresolved V genes account for under half, and no reason is known for the remainder. Across this sample there are approximately 47,000 clones, with approximately 65% seen only once. The ten largest make up roughly 21% of the sample. Specimen: PBMCs, collected after 24 months of ibrutinib treatment. These receptors all stem from a human donor with chronic lymphocytic leukemia.

This clone was detected only a few times. V and J are TRBV7-9 and TRBJ2-5; D is uncertain. The V gene lost 8 bases and the J gene lost 5 bases, with 18 bases spanning the gap. The length of the CDR3 is 14 residues. Germline CDR1 is SEHNR and CDR2 is FQNEAQ (reference sequence). The CDR3: CASETYSGVETQYF. The CDR3 DNA follows: TGTGCCAGCGAGACCTATAGTGGGGTGGAGACCCAGTACTTC.

This chain uses TRBV9 with TRBJ2-7; 9 bases line up with TRBD1. After removal of 4 bases from V and 2 bases from J, the junction contained 4 bases not matched to a gene. There are 14 residues in the CDR3. CDR1 is SGDLS, CDR2 YYNGEE, per germline. The CDR3: CASSTTGGTYEQYF. The CDR3 region has the DNA TGTGCCAGCAGCACGACAGGGGGGACCTACGAGCAGTACTTC.

This clone was picked up many times. J is TRBJ2-7 and V is TRBV6-1; 7 bases map to TRBD1. The CDR3 sequence is 15 residues long. V trimming: 5 bases; J trimming: 2 bases; junction bases outside the gene matches: 9. CDR1 and CDR2 from the germline V gene are MNHNS and SASEGT. The CDR3 sequence: CASSPQGTAPYEQYF. DNA of the CDR3: TGTGCCAGCAGTCCCCAGGGGACAGCCCCCTACGAGCAGTACTTC.

The chain employs TRBV29-1 and TRBJ2-3, with TRBD2 matching 8 bases. The J segment lost 0 bases and the V segment lost 4 bases, leaving 3 bases of the junction unmatched. The CDR3 is made up of 14 amino acids. The germline V gene has CDR1 SQVTM and CDR2 ANQGSEA. CDR3 sequence reads: CSVAAGGSTDTQYF. In DNA, the CDR3 is TGCAGCGTTGCGGCGGGAGGTAGCACAGATACGCAGTATTTT.

J is TRBJ2-3 and V is TRBV7-6; 8 nucleotides line up with TRBD1. The CDR3 is 15 amino acids. Germline loops: CDR1 SGHVS, CDR2 FNYEAQ. Losses at the gene ends were 5 bases for V and 2 bases for J; bases not matched to a gene: 6. CDR3 residues: CASSKGQGHTDTQYF. The CDR3 nucleotides are TGTGCCAGCAGCAAAGGACAGGGCCACACAGATACGCAGTATTTT.

The table lists this clone with many counts. The V gene is TRBV7-9, the J gene TRBJ1-2, with TRBD1 matching 8 bases. The CDR3 spans 18 residues. Germline V gives CDR1 SEHNR, CDR2 FQNEAQ (reference sequence). Trimming cost V 3 bases and J 2 bases; bases outside gene matches: 14. The CDR3 DNA is TGTGCCAGCAGCTTTTGGACAGGGAAACACAAGGGCAACTATGGCTACACCTTC. Translated, it gives CASSFWTGKHKGNYGYTF.

This chain connects TRBV19 to TRBJ2-3; 13 nucleotides match TRBD2. CDR1 LNHDA and CDR2 SQIVND come from the germline V gene (reference sequence). The CDR3 is made up of 15 amino acids. The CDR3 spells CAASIGTSGADTQYF. For the CDR3, the DNA is TGTGCAGCCTCGATCGGGACTAGCGGGGCAGATACGCAGTATTTT.

The chain links TRBV18 to TRBJ1-2; 9 positions match TRBD1. Looked up from germline, CDR1 is KGHSH and CDR2 is LQKENI. The CDR3 covers 16 residues. Trimming cost V 2 bases and J 3 bases; bases outside gene matches: 7. The chain's CDR3 is CASSPTPRTGDYGYTF. The DNA of the CDR3 is TGTGCCAGCTCACCAACCCCCCGGACAGGGGACTATGGCTACACCTTC.

This clone was observed once. The chain employs TRBV9 and TRBJ1-1, with 10 bases fitting TRBD1. Trimming at V came to 5 bases and at J to 0 bases, leaving 7 bases not matched to a gene. The CDR3 spans 16 residues. The germline V gene encodes CDR1 SGDLS and CDR2 YYNGEE. DNA of the CDR3: TGTGCCAGCAGGGGACAGGGGTCCTCCATGAACACTGAAGCTTTCTTT. Its protein product is CASRGQGSSMNTEAFF.

The chain is built from TRBV6-6 and TRBJ2-7; 9 bases are shared with TRBD1. The V segment lost 6 bases and the J segment 6 bases; nucleotides outside the gene matches: 15. CDR1 and CDR2 (germline): MNHNY, SVGAGI (reference sequence). The CDR3 totals 16 residues. CDR3 sequence reads: CASSSHGRDRAFEQYF. The CDR3 coding sequence is TGTGCCAGCAGCTCCCACGGCCGGGACAGGGCTTTCGAGCAGTACTTC.

This clone was found a few times. This chain connects TRBV4-2 to TRBJ1-2, with D uncertain. Trimming shortened V by 1 base and J by 6 bases, and 18 bases separated the two germline ends. The CDR3 runs 16 residues. CDR1 LGHNA and CDR2 YNFKEQ come from the germline V gene. The CDR3 reads CASSQGSESISNGYTF. The DNA for the CDR3 is TGTGCCAGCAGCCAAGGAAGTGAGAGCATTTCGAATGGCTACACCTTC.

This clone was recorded many times. The CDR3 DNA reads as TGTGCCAGCAGGGTGGGACAGCGAAGTCAGCCCCAGCATTTT. Residues: CASRVGQRSQPQHF. This chain connects TRBV28 to TRBJ1-5, with 7 bases aligning to TRBD1. Per the germline V gene, CDR1 is MDHEN and CDR2 is SYDVKM. This CDR3 contains 14 residues. V dropped 6 bases and J dropped 6; count of bases not matched to a gene: 8.

The sample holds one count of this clone. V is TRBV29-1 and J is TRBJ2-7; maybe TRBD1 (6 bases). Per the germline V gene, CDR1 is SQVTM and CDR2 is ANQGSEA. CDR3 length: 14 amino acids. The V end was cut by 4 bases, the J end by 3 bases, with 16 bases between. The CDR3: CSVGDGGPNYEQYF. The CDR3, as DNA: TGCAGCGTTGGAGATGGGGGCCCAAACTACGAGCAGTACTTC.

This clone was picked up a small number of times. This chain connects TRBV11-2 to TRBJ2-1; 7 bases map to TRBD2. Germline-derived CDR1 and CDR2 are SGHAT and FQNNGV. The CDR3 consists of 17 residues. V shed 4 bases and J 4 bases; nucleotides not matched to a gene: 13. The CDR3 loop is CASSSDSGTTPYNEQFF. The CDR3 DNA follows: TGTGCCAGCAGCTCGGACTCCGGGACTACCCCTTACAATGAGCAGTTCTTC. Full variable domain (rest looked up from reference TRBV11-2 and TRBJ2-1): EAGVAQSPRYKIIEKRQSVAFWCNPISGHATLYWYQQILGQGPKLLIQFQNNGVVDDSQLPKDRFSAERLKGVDSTLKIQPAKLEDSAVYLCASSSDSGTTPYNEQFFGPGTRLTVL.

The chain employs TRBV5-1 and TRBJ2-1, with D possibly being TRBD1 (6 bases). The CDR3 is 15 amino acids. In germline, CDR1 is SGHRS, CDR2 YFSETQ. Trimming stripped 2 bases from V and 2 bases from J, with 11 bases between. The CDR3 coding sequence is TGCGCCAGCAGCTTCAGGGGAGCTCCCTACAATGAGCAGTTCTTC. This sequence encodes CASSFRGAPYNEQFF.

In nucleotides, the CDR3 is TGTGCCAGCAGTGAGGTGCCAGGCAGCATCGGGGAGCAGTACTTC. It yields the protein CASSEVPGSIGEQYF. The chain couples TRBV2 to TRBJ2-7; D gene ambiguous. V lost 3 bases, J lost 7 bases, and 19 bases lay in between. This CDR3 comprises 15 residues. Germline CDR1 and CDR2: SNHLY and FYNNEI.

Here the CDR3 reads CASSVGEGNYEQYF. The CDR3 DNA sequence: TGTGCCAGCAGCGTAGGGGAGGGAAATTACGAGCAGTACTTC. The gene calls are TRBV9 and TRBJ2-7; TRBD2 aligns across 7 bases. CDR3 length: 14 residues. Looked up from germline, CDR1 is SGDLS and CDR2 is YYNGEE. V lost 0 bases and J lost 4; bases outside the gene matches: 4. Full variable domain (outside the CDR3, taken from reference TRBV9 and TRBJ2-7): DSGVTQTPKHLITATGQRVTLRCSPRSGDLSVYWYQQSLDQGLQFLIQYYNGEERAKGNILERFSAQQFPDLHSELNLSSLELGDSALYFCASSVGEGNYEQYFGPGTRLTVT.

The gene calls are TRBV10-3 and TRBJ2-5; 11 bases fit TRBD2. From germline, CDR1 is ENHRY and CDR2 SYGVKD. V lost 2 bases and J lost 2; bases outside the gene matches: 16. This CDR3 region has 20 residues. This CDR3 is CAISERQLAGATRTQETQYF. Here the CDR3 DNA reads TGTGCCATCAGTGAGAGGCAACTAGCGGGGGCCACACGCACGCAAGAGACCCAGTACTTC.

The chain uses TRBV6-1 and TRBJ2-5; TRBD1 matches 12 bases. Germline V CDR1 and CDR2: MNHNS, SASEGT. This CDR3 has 14 residues. With 4 bases clipped from V and 4 bases from J, the junction kept 1 base outside the gene matches. The CDR3 sequence is CASSGDRGRETQYF. The CDR3 DNA sequence: TGTGCCAGCAGTGGGGACAGGGGGCGAGAGACCCAGTACTTC.

The rearrangement joins TRBV27 to TRBJ2-7, with D uncertain. V lost 6 bases and J lost 2, with 11 bases in between. Germline CDR1 MNHEY, CDR2 SMNVEV (reference sequence). This CDR3 is built from 13 residues. The CDR3 nucleotides read TGTGCCAGCAGGTTTCTTTCTACCTACGAGCAGTACTTC. Translation: CASRFLSTYEQYF.

This chain uses TRBV28 with TRBJ1-1; maybe TRBD1 (5 bases). The CDR3 has 13 amino acids. The ends were cut back, 6 bases at V and 5 bases at J, with 13 bases in the middle. Per germline, CDR1 MDHEN and CDR2 SYDVKM. DNA for the CDR3: TGTGCCAGCAGACCGACAGCCCTGACTGAAGCTTTCTTT. It is translated as CASRPTALTEAFF.

The chain has TRBV18 and TRBJ2-7; D is unresolved. Germline V lookup: CDR1 KGHSH, CDR2 LQKENI. CDR3 length: 15 residues. V shed 2 bases and J shed 1 base, with 12 bases lying between them. CDR3 in DNA: TGTGCCAGCTCACCAGCGGCAGGTCAGTCCTACGAGCAGTACTTC. Its protein product is CASSPAAGQSYEQYF.

The V and J genes are TRBV15 and TRBJ1-2; the D gene is possibly TRBD1 (5 bases). Germline values: CDR1 LNHNV, CDR2 YYDKDF (reference sequence). The CDR3 runs 16 residues. V lost 4 bases, J lost 4 bases, and 19 bases lay in between. In nucleotides, the CDR3 is TGTGCCACCAGCACCGGAGGCACAGGCTCAATCTATGGCTACACCTTC. This encodes CATSTGGTGSIYGYTF.

The chain links TRBV6-1 to TRBJ1-3; D call uncertain. The CDR3 has 15 amino acids. CDR1 and CDR2 (germline): MNHNS, SASEGT. Trimming left V 5 bases short and J 3 bases short, with 14 bases between. In nucleotides, the CDR3 is TGTGCCAGCAGTCCCCGGAGGGTTAGTGGAAACACCATATATTTT. Its translation: CASSPRRVSGNTIYF.

This chain uses TRBV2 with TRBJ2-3; 9 nucleotides agree with TRBD2. The CDR3 is 15 amino acids. After removal of 6 bases from V and 3 bases from J, the junction contained 7 bases not matched to a gene. Per germline, CDR1 SNHLY and CDR2 FYNNEI. Here the CDR3 reads CASSDDSGRTDTQYF. In DNA form, the CDR3 reads TGTGCCAGCAGCGACGATAGCGGGAGAACAGATACGCAGTATTTT. Drawing the rest from reference TRBV2 and TRBJ2-3, the complete variable domain is EPEVTQTPSHQVTQMGQEVILRCVPISNHLYFYWYRQILGQKVEFLVSFYNNEISEKSEIFDDQFSVERPDGSNFTLKIRSTKLEDSAMYFCASSDDSGRTDTQYFGPGTRLTVL.

The rearrangement links TRBV7-9 to TRBJ2-1; D gene unclear. Trimming pared 3 bases from V and 8 bases from J, leaving 5 bases between. In germline, CDR1 is SEHNR, CDR2 FQNEAQ (reference sequence). This CDR3 region has 11 residues. The CDR3 DNA sequence: TGTGCCAGCAGCTTCATCCATGAGCAGTTCTTC. It is translated as CASSFIHEQFF.

This clone showed up just a few times. Here the CDR3 reads CASSAGPENSPLHF. CDR3 nucleotide sequence: TGTGCCAGCAGCGCAGGTCCCGAAAATTCACCCCTCCACTTT. This chain connects TRBV9 to TRBJ1-6; D not certain. The germline gives CDR1 SGDLS, CDR2 YYNGEE. The V end was cut by 3 bases, the J end by 7 bases, with 11 bases between. The CDR3 consists of 14 residues.

V and J are TRBV2 and TRBJ2-7; 7 bases align to TRBD1. Germline CDR1 SNHLY, CDR2 FYNNEI. The CDR3 is 15 residues long. Trimming removed 1 base from V and 3 bases from J; junction bases left unmatched: 6. DNA of the CDR3: TGTGCCAGCAGTGAAGGTCGGGACAGAAACTACGAGCAGTACTTC. Protein: CASSEGRDRNYEQYF.

The rearrangement links TRBV28 to TRBJ1-4, with D tentatively TRBD1 (5 bases). V was trimmed by 10 bases and J by 8 bases, leaving 17 bases between them. Germline V CDR1 and CDR2: MDHEN, SYDVKM. The CDR3 spans 13 residues. In DNA form, the CDR3 reads TGTGCCATCGAAACAGGCCTTGGGGAAAAACTGTTTTTT. Its translation: CAIETGLGEKLFF.

V usage is TRBV7-9 and J usage is TRBJ1-1; perhaps TRBD1 as D (5 bases). CDR1 SEHNR and CDR2 FQNEAQ come from the germline V gene (reference sequence). V was pared by 4 bases and J by 5 bases, with 14 bases between. CDR3 length equals 14 residues. CDR3 sequence: CASSSQGGGTEAFF. CDR3 coding DNA: TGTGCCAGCAGCTCGCAGGGTGGAGGGACTGAAGCTTTCTTT.

The rearrangement uses TRBV2 and TRBJ2-5, with TRBD1 matching 7 bases. The CDR3 loop spans 14 amino acids. The germline V gene encodes CDR1 SNHLY and CDR2 FYNNEI. V shed 4 bases, J shed 2 bases, and the junction held 4 bases outside the gene matches. The CDR3 sequence is CASSAWDRQETQYF. The CDR3 nucleotides read TGTGCCAGCAGTGCCTGGGACAGACAAGAGACCCAGTACTTC.

This clone was detected a few times. V usage is TRBV28 and J usage is TRBJ2-2; 8 bases are shared with TRBD2. Germline loops: CDR1 MDHEN, CDR2 SYDVKM. J was trimmed by 5 bases and V by 1 base; bases with no gene match: 12. This CDR3 comprises 18 residues. The CDR3 region is CASSLSREEGIRTGELFF. CDR3 in DNA: TGTGCCAGCAGTTTATCGCGGGAGGAGGGAATAAGGACCGGGGAGCTGTTTTTT.